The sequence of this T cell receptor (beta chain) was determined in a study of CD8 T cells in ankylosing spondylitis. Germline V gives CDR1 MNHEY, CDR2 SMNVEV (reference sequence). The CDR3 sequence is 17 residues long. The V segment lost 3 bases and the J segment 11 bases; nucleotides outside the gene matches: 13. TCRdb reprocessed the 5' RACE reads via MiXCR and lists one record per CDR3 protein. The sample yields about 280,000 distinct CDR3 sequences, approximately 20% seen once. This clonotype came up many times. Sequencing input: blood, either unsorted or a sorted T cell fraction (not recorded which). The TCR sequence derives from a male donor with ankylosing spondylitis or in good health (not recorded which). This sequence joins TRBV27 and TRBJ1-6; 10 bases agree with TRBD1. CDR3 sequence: CASSFLEGQGVIPPLHF. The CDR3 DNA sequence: TGTGCCAGCAGTTTCCTCGAAGGACAGGGGGTCATTCCACCCCTCCACTTT.